This T cell receptor (beta chain) emerged from a study of radiation and T cells in renal cell carcinoma. Study-level results: From baseline, blood top tumor clonotypes peaked at 2 weeks post-radiation.

Method: immunoSEQ multiplex PCR; TCRdb's copy keeps in-frame clones and lacks some. The sample contains approximately 150,000 clones, about 85% of which appear only once. The germline CDR1 and CDR2 sequences are MGHRA and YSYEKL. There are 14 residues in the CDR3. V shed 5 bases and J shed 0 bases, with 11 bases lying between them. The time point was: baseline pretreatment blood. The treatment denotes: 15 Gy SBRT to primary tumor, nephrectomy 4 weeks later. Radiation-treated patients gave blood at baseline, week 2 and week 4. The tumor was a clear cell renal cell carcinoma. A remark on this clone: Its specificity is unknown.

The chain recombines TRBV4-1 with TRBJ2-7; D is unclear. Sequenced material: blood, taken from a patient whose treatment included radiotherapy and nephrectomy. The source is a woman aged 65 to 85 with renal cell carcinoma. The CDR3, as DNA: TGCGCCAGCAGCGCGAGATTGAGCTCCTACGAGCAGTACTTC. This translates into CASSARLSSYEQYF.